This is a list of T cell receptor beta chains from one sample in a study of cytomegalovirus exposure and HLA in healthy donors. Generated by immunoSEQ multiplex PCR, the TCRdb table keeps only in-frame clones and is missing some. Here the sample spans 250,000 to 300,000 clones, 84% being singletons. The sequenced sample consisted of PBMCs. Receptors were obtained from a woman aged 40 to 50 in good health and CMV-seropositive. The CDR3 runs from the conserved cysteine through the conserved F or W. The D gene is left open where the match is weak. Some rows mark clone size as missing; the rest say once, few, many or name a class of expanded clone.

d_call	clone_size	v_call	j_call	cdr3_length	cdr3_aa	cdr3_nt
TRBD1	-	TRBV7-8	TRBJ1-1	17	CASSSRGQEFMNTEAFF	TGTGCCAGCAGTTCCCGGGGACAGGAATTTATGAACACTGAAGCTTTCTTT
-	-	TRBV6-5	TRBJ2-7	13	CASSTGEVYEQYF	TGTGCCAGCAGTACAGGGGAGGTCTACGAGCAGTACTTC
TRBD2	-	TRBV7-2	TRBJ2-2	16	CASSPGGRDSSGELFF	TGTGCCAGCAGCCCGGGGGGGAGAGATTCGTCCGGGGAGCTGTTTTTT
-	-	TRBV4-2	TRBJ2-7	11	CASSQSGEQYF	TGTGCCAGCAGCCAATCGGGGGAGCAGTACTTC
TRBD1	-	TRBV5-5	TRBJ2-7	15	CASSLAQGAVYEQYF	TGTGCCAGCAGCCTGGCCCAGGGGGCGGTCTACGAGCAGTACTTC
TRBD2	-	TRBV7-2	TRBJ2-3	17	CASSLESAGESTDTQYF	TGTGCCAGCAGCTTAGAATCGGCGGGGGAATCCACAGATACGCAGTATTTT
TRBD2	once	TRBV27	TRBJ2-2	18	CASSLGTSGRIHTGELFF	TGTGCCAGCAGTCTGGGGACTAGCGGGAGGATTCACACCGGGGAGCTGTTTTTT
TRBD1	-	TRBV4-3	TRBJ2-5	15	CASSQESGGGETQYF	TGCGCCAGCAGCCAAGAGTCAGGGGGCGGAGAGACCCAGTACTTC
-	-	TRBV4-3	TRBJ2-1	16	CASSLEVPSGDNEQFF	TGCGCCAGCAGCCTTGAGGTGCCGAGCGGAGACAATGAGCAGTTCTTC
-	-	TRBV4-1	TRBJ1-5	14	CASSQEGTYQPQHF	TGCGCCAGCAGCCAGGAAGGGACTTATCAGCCCCAGCATTTT
TRBD1	-	TRBV28	TRBJ1-1	16	CASSPWTGGRNTEAFF	TGTGCCAGCAGTCCCTGGACAGGGGGGAGGAACACTGAAGCTTTCTTT
-	-	TRBV30	TRBJ1-1	11	CAWLMNTEAFF	TGTGCCTGGCTTATGAACACTGAAGCTTTCTTT
-	-	TRBV9	TRBJ2-7	14	CASSVGGERYEQYF	TGTGCCAGCAGCGTAGGGGGAGAGCGCTACGAGCAGTACTTC
-	-	TRBV19	TRBJ1-5	13	CASSSLVDQPQHF	TGTGCCAGTAGTTCGTTAGTGGATCAGCCCCAGCATTTT
TRBD1	-	TRBV28	TRBJ1-2	13	CASSNDRDYGYTF	TGTGCCAGCAGCAATGACAGGGACTATGGCTACACCTTC
TRBD1	-	TRBV5-1	TRBJ1-1	17	CASSLGSGGPMNTEAFF	TGCGCCAGCAGCTTGGGGTCAGGGGGGCCCATGAACACTGAAGCTTTCTTT
TRBD2	-	TRBV7-3	TRBJ2-3	16	CASSLKRAGDTDTQYF	TGTGCCAGCAGCTTAAAGCGAGCGGGAGATACAGATACGCAGTATTTT
TRBD2	-	TRBV29-1	TRBJ2-1	13	CSVVGSGRGEQFF	TGCAGCGTTGTTGGTAGCGGGAGAGGTGAGCAGTTCTTC
-	-	TRBV5-4	TRBJ2-7	14	CASSLRSEVGEQYF	TGTGCCAGCAGTTTGCGGAGTGAAGTCGGCGAGCAGTACTTC
-	-	TRBV13	TRBJ2-3	16	CASSLPGQDYTDTQYF	TGTGCCAGCAGCTTACCCGGACAGGACTACACAGATACGCAGTATTTT
-	-	TRBV29-1	TRBJ2-7	16	CSVGGFTGVSSYEQYF	TGCAGCGTTGGGGGTTTTACGGGGGTCTCGTCCTACGAGCAGTACTTC
-	-	TRBV30	TRBJ2-7	14	CAWSGRLSSYEQYF	TGTGCCTGGAGTGGGCGGTTAAGCTCCTACGAGCAGTACTTC
TRBD1	-	TRBV7-8	TRBJ1-6	17	CASSPRTGGFYNSPLHF	TGTGCCAGCAGCCCCCGGACAGGGGGTTTCTATAATTCACCCCTCCACTTT
-	-	TRBV11-1	TRBJ2-7	16	CASSSRGGRTNYEQYF	TGTGCCAGCAGCTCACGTGGTGGGCGCACCAACTACGAGCAGTACTTC
TRBD1	-	TRBV6-5	TRBJ1-1	12	CASQGVRTEAFF	TGTGCCAGCCAGGGGGTTCGTACTGAAGCTTTCTTT
-	once	TRBV7-9	TRBJ2-7	12	CAGFAGPNEQYF	TGTGCCGGCTTTGCGGGACCCAACGAGCAGTACTTC